Following are 18 T cell receptor beta chains from one sample sequenced in a study of a mutant IDH1 vaccine in newly diagnosed glioma. The time point denotes: week 23, last vaccination. All doses held 300 ug of mutant IDH1 20-mer peptide, with topical imiquimod. Antigens for these TCRs are unknown. This table comes from immunoSEQ multiplex PCR, and its TCRdb copy is limited to in-frame clones, with some not included. The repertoire consists of about 28,000 clones, with roughly 80% occurring once and the leading ten covering around a sixth. Sample: PBMCs, taken from a glioma patient whose treatment included an IDH1 peptide vaccine. The receptors stem from a woman aged 25 to 39 with glioma.

The chain links TRBV7-9 to TRBJ1-2; no clear D gene. V lost 5 bases and J 4 bases, leaving 14 bases between the germline ends. CDR1 is SEHNR and CDR2 is FQNEAQ in the germline V gene (reference sequence). The CDR3 totals 14 residues. The CDR3 is CASSPPGRIYGYTF. The CDR3 DNA is TGTGCCAGCAGCCCACCGGGCAGGATCTATGGCTACACCTTC. Full variable domain (outside the CDR3, taken from reference TRBV7-9 and TRBJ1-2): DTGVSQNPRHKITKRGQNVTFRCDPISEHNRLYWYRQTLGQGPEFLTYFQNEAQLEKSRLLSDRFSAERPKGSFSTLEIQRTEQGDSAMYLCASSPPGRIYGYTFGSGTRLTVV.

This chain uses TRBV6-1 with TRBJ1-6, with 7 bases matching TRBD1. CDR3 length equals 15 residues. Germline V lookup: CDR1 MNHNS, CDR2 SASEGT. The ends lost 1 base at V and 6 bases at J; junction bases unmatched: 3. The DNA of the CDR3 is TGTGCCAGCAGTGAAGTCACAGGGGCTAATTCACCCCTCCACTTT. This codes for CASSEVTGANSPLHF.

The chain has TRBV7-2 and TRBJ1-2, with 10 bases matching TRBD1. The CDR3 length is 14 residues. The ends lost 5 bases at V and 14 bases at J; junction bases unmatched: 14. Germline CDR1 and CDR2: SGHTA and FQGNSA. The CDR3 DNA sequence: TGTGCCAGCAGCGAAAACCGGGACAGGGGATCAATAACCTTC. Amino acids: CASSENRDRGSITF.

This clone occurred a few times. The rearrangement uses TRBV19 and TRBJ1-5; TRBD1 might be the D (5 bases). Trimming took 7 bases from V and 7 from J, leaving 20 bases between them. This CDR3 is built from 15 residues. Germline V lookup: CDR1 LNHDA, CDR2 SQIVND (reference sequence). The CDR3 is CASTPLLGAGQPQHF. The CDR3 DNA is TGTGCCAGTACCCCTCTATTAGGGGCAGGGCAGCCCCAGCATTTT.

This sequence joins TRBV10-3 and TRBJ1-5; the D is unclear. The germline V gene encodes CDR1 ENHRY and CDR2 SYGVKD. Trimming removed 6 bases from V and 5 bases from J, with 8 bases in between. The CDR3 has 12 amino acids. The CDR3 DNA reads TGTGCCATCAGCCAGGCCGATCAGCCCCAGCATTTT. Amino acids: CAISQADQPQHF.

The chain recombines TRBV30 with TRBJ2-3; no firm D call. The V end was cut by 5 bases, the J end by 4 bases, with 13 bases between. The CDR3 is 13 amino acids. Germline CDR1 GTSNPN, CDR2 SVGIG (reference sequence). CDR3 sequence reads: CAWVPTGADTQYF. In DNA form, the CDR3 reads TGTGCCTGGGTCCCGACTGGAGCAGATACGCAGTATTTT.

This sequence joins TRBV5-1 and TRBJ2-5; no definite D call. This CDR3 spans 13 amino acids. V lost 0 bases and J 4 bases, leaving 7 bases between the germline ends. Germline V CDR1 and CDR2: SGHRS, YFSETQ. The chain's CDR3 is CASSLGVGETQYF. The CDR3 DNA is TGCGCCAGCAGCTTGGGGGTGGGAGAGACCCAGTACTTC.

The rearrangement links TRBV10-2 to TRBJ2-7; D gene ambiguous. This CDR3 has 16 amino acids. Trimming stripped 2 bases from V and 3 bases from J, with 17 bases between. Germline V gives CDR1 WSHSY, CDR2 SAAADI. The CDR3 sequence is CASSEGMGIGNYEQYF. CDR3 sequence (DNA): TGCGCCAGCAGTGAGGGTATGGGGATAGGCAACTACGAGCAGTACTTC.

The V gene is TRBV7-2, the J gene TRBJ2-7; 8 positions match TRBD2. From germline, CDR1 is SGHTA and CDR2 FQGNSA. Germline trimming cut 0 bases from V and 2 bases from J; bases unmatched to any gene: 3. This CDR3 has 15 amino acids. The CDR3 protein is CASSLAPGGTYEQYF. For the CDR3, the DNA is TGTGCCAGCAGCTTAGCGCCGGGGGGGACCTACGAGCAGTACTTC.

The chain joins TRBV30 to TRBJ1-6; 11 positions agree with TRBD1. The CDR3 is made up of 15 amino acids. The ends lost 0 bases at V and 15 bases at J; junction bases unmatched: 10. Germline V gives CDR1 GTSNPN, CDR2 SVGIG (reference sequence). Written as DNA, the CDR3 is TGTGCCTGGAGTGTAGGTGGGACAGGGGGATCAGGCCTCCACTTT. Protein: CAWSVGGTGGSGLHF.

This chain uses TRBV7-2 with TRBJ2-3; possibly TRBD2 for D (6 bases). V gave up 1 base and J gave up 6 bases, with 14 bases separating them. This CDR3 spans 15 amino acids. The germline gives CDR1 SGHTA, CDR2 FQGNSA. CDR3 DNA: TGTGCCAGCAGCTTAGTAGCGGACCCGCGGGATACGCAGTATTTT. Translating it yields CASSLVADPRDTQYF.

The chain employs TRBV6-4 and TRBJ2-7, with D possibly matching TRBD2 (6 bases). The ends were cut back, 5 bases at V and 0 bases at J, with 23 bases in the middle. The CDR3 covers 18 residues. Per the germline V gene, CDR1 is MRHNA and CDR2 is SNTAGT. For the CDR3, the DNA is TGTGCCAGCAGTCAAAGGGACTCCCCTAAGGGGCGCTCCTACGAGCAGTACTTC. Its protein is CASSQRDSPKGRSYEQYF.

This clone was recorded once. The rearrangement uses TRBV5-1 and TRBJ1-6, with 8 bases fitting TRBD1. This CDR3 has 14 amino acids. Germline V lookup: CDR1 SGHRS, CDR2 YFSETQ. V gave up 0 bases and J gave up 11 bases; unmatched junction bases: 4. The CDR3 sequence is CASSLGTGIPPLHF. CDR3 nucleotides: TGCGCCAGCAGCTTGGGGACAGGGATACCACCCCTCCACTTT.

The table lists this clone with a few counts. The gene calls are TRBV9 and TRBJ1-4; possibly TRBD1 for D (5 bases). This CDR3 has 15 amino acids. Germline CDR1 SGDLS, CDR2 YYNGEE. V lost 0 bases and J 5 bases, leaving 11 bases between the germline ends. In DNA form, the CDR3 reads TGTGCCAGCAGCGTAGAAGACAGCCCAAATGAAAAACTGTTTTTT. It encodes CASSVEDSPNEKLFF.

The rearrangement joins TRBV5-1 to TRBJ1-1; D uncertain. Deletions cut 0 bases from V and 0 bases from J, with 9 bases between. Germline loops: CDR1 SGHRS, CDR2 YFSETQ. The CDR3 loop spans 15 amino acids. The CDR3 bases are TGCGCCAGCAGCTTGGGACTATACATGAACACTGAAGCTTTCTTT. The encoded protein is CASSLGLYMNTEAFF.

This clone showed up just once. The chain couples TRBV9 to TRBJ2-2, with 11 bases that match TRBD1. Per the germline V gene, CDR1 is SGDLS and CDR2 is YYNGEE. CDR3 length: 15 amino acids. The V and J ends lost 9 bases and 6 bases, in that order; junction bases with no gene match: 10. CDR3 coding DNA: TGTGCCACCTCCCGGGACAGGGGGGAATCCGGGGAGCTGTTTTTT. Protein product: CATSRDRGESGELFF. The full variable domain, with the rest looked up from reference TRBV9 and TRBJ2-2, is DSGVTQTPKHLITATGQRVTLRCSPRSGDLSVYWYQQSLDQGLQFLIQYYNGEERAKGNILERFSAQQFPDLHSELNLSSLELGDSALYFCATSRDRGESGELFFGEGSRLTVL.

The rearrangement uses TRBV2 and TRBJ2-7, with 10 bases matching TRBD1. Losses at the gene ends were 7 bases for V and 4 bases for J; bases not matched to a gene: 10. The CDR3 is made up of 15 amino acids. Germline values: CDR1 SNHLY, CDR2 FYNNEI. This CDR3 reads CASTLLPGQGYEQYF. CDR3 in DNA: TGTGCCAGCACCCTACTCCCGGGACAGGGGTACGAGCAGTACTTC.

The rearrangement links TRBV7-2 to TRBJ2-3; TRBD2 aligns across 10 bases. With V trimmed by 2 bases and J by 6 bases, 8 bases remained unmatched. In germline, CDR1 is SGHTA, CDR2 FQGNSA. The CDR3 is 16 residues long. CDR3 DNA: TGTGCCAGCAGCTTATCAGCGGGGGGGCTTAGGGATACGCAGTATTTT. Encoded protein: CASSLSAGGLRDTQYF.